The TCR beta chain under discussion was sequenced for a study of OX40 agonist ivuxolimab in advanced cancers. In the study overall: Across the patients, intravenous ivuxolimab was delivered every 2 weeks at 0.01 to 10 mg/kg.

On this clone itself: The antigen remains unidentified.

The table came from immunoSEQ multiplex PCR; TCRdb's copy has only in-frame clones and leaves some out. The table has about 75,000 clones, around nine tenths seen once. Findings and caveats of the study: The study found that CD8+ T cells averaged more expanded clones than CD4+.

Germline CDR1 and CDR2: SGHRS and YFSETQ. V lost 4 bases to trimming and J lost 7 bases; unmatched junction nucleotides: 9. The length of the CDR3 is 14 residues. The clonotype was recovered from an adult with an advanced solid tumor such as melanoma, head and neck, liver or kidney cancer. V gene TRBV5-1 combines with J gene TRBJ2-7, with 9 bases lining up with TRBD2. The source material was CD4+ or CD8+ T cells sorted from blood, sampled in a trial of the OX40 agonist ivuxolimab. The CDR3 sequence: CASSILAGSKEQYF. In nucleotides, the CDR3 is TGCGCCAGCAGCATCCTAGCGGGGTCAAAGGAGCAGTACTTC.